This T cell receptor (beta chain) was retrieved from a study of CD8 T cells in acute hepatitis C reinfection (dated by TCRdb to about 2021). Describing the broader study: Both during acute infection and after viral clearance, the study profiled the TCRbeta repertoire of CD8+ T cells that were specific for the HCV NS3-1073 epitope. Paired acute and follow-up samples were contributed by four of the spontaneous resolvers.

Trimming takes 6 bases off V and 1 base off J; junction bases not matched to a gene: 6. According to the germline V gene (reference sequence), CDR1 reads MNHEY and CDR2 reads SMNVEV. The CDR3 spans 15 residues, from the cysteine through the phenylalanine. Only the CDR3 DNA is retained, 45 bases long and in frame from the first base. The FACS-sorted cells had their genomic DNA extracted, and the commercial immunoSEQ service was used to sequence the TCRbeta chains. In the source study's methods: ImmunoSEQ Analyzer software v3.0 and R v3.5.1 were used to analyze the repertoire data. Only productive rearrangements were analyzed, as sequences containing stop codons or out-of-frame rearrangements were removed. Simpson diversity, Shannon entropy, CDR3 length and nucleotide addition metrics were supplied by the sequencing provider. Clonotypes were grouped by frequency as dominant, sub-dominant, low or lowest abundance, and most analyses excluded clonotypes below 0.1%. Any CDR3 amino acid clonotype present in at least two subjects at a cumulative frequency of at least 0.5% was labeled public. TCRdb took this table from immuneACCESS and kept in-frame rearrangements with V and J called. Such tables lack part of the clones; where checked against another copy, unresolved V genes explain under half of the gap, and the rest is unexplained. That table gives V, J and clone size, and the DNA gave D and trimming. Here the sample has around 36,000 clones; 80% to 90% occur a single time. Of the sample, approximately 11% falls within the top ten clones.

Study-wide conclusions, independent of this receptor: Because bulk sequencing covered only the TCRbeta chain, the alphabeta pairing of public clonotypes could not be determined. About 13 public clonotypes were found regardless of outcome, and V04-02/J02-02 was used by one public clonotype. No follow-up repertoires were available for chronically infected subjects, since NS3-1073 specific cells were too rare to be sorted. High diversity was observed in NS3-1073 specific repertoires, and no significant differences in diversity were found between acute resolver, follow-up resolver and acute chronic samples. Preferential use of the TRBV04 and TRBV06 gene families was observed in all groups, and this preferential usage was not explained by overrepresentation in the naive pool. It was rare for CDR3 sequences to be shared with other epitopes, and exact matching may have been limited by differing sequencing approaches.

The time point label of this sample denotes: naive CD8 control sorted from an acute-time-point sample. Enrolled in the Montreal Hepatitis C Cohort (HEPCO) in Canada, the donors were people who inject drugs, and these donors were followed every 3 months. Acute primary HCV infection was defined as a positive HCV RNA or antibody test that came after a negative test within the prior 24 weeks. Surface staining used CD3, CD8 and CD45RO antibodies, with an aqua fixable dye to exclude dead cells. The cohort included roughly eight spontaneous resolvers, defined as subjects with HCV RNA clearance within 24 weeks. Once thawed from cryostorage, peripheral blood mononuclear cells underwent negative selection via the MACS CD8+ T cell Isolation Kit to obtain CD8+ T cells. Sorting of the cells was done on a BD FACSAria II cell sorter. Worth noting for this clone: The target of this receptor is not known. Base qualities are not at hand, and no much larger clone is one base apart.

The receptor comes from a woman aged 18-29 years who spontaneously cleared hepatitis C infection. The V gene is TRBV27 and the J gene is TRBJ2-1, with 7 bases in between that match TRBD1. The sample was naive CD8+ T cells from PBMCs. The sample's cell subset or site label, in plain terms: sorted total naive CD45RO-negative CD8+ T cells. The encoded CDR3 is CASRIQGQSYNEQFF. The sequenced DNA: TGTGCCAGCAGGATACAGGGGCAGTCCTACAATGAGCAGTTCTTC.